A single sample gave rise to the 5 T cell receptor beta chains below, sequenced in a study of CD8 T cells in ankylosing spondylitis. Findings of the study overall: A motif in TCR beta, a set of about eight highly homologous variants, appeared characteristic of ankylosing spondylitis blood.

These receptors have no known antigen. TCRdb ran MiXCR on the 5' RACE reads and lists one entry per CDR3 protein. The repertoire holds 200,000 to 250,000 distinct CDR3 sequences, with about 16% as singletons. Material for sequencing was blood, either unsorted or a sorted T cell fraction (not recorded which). Source of these receptors: a male donor with ankylosing spondylitis.

The genes are TRBV5-1 and TRBJ2-3; possibly TRBD2 for D (6 bases). The CDR3 is 15 residues long. The V gene's germline CDR1 is SGHRS and CDR2 YFSETQ. V gave up 1 base and J gave up 0 bases, with 9 bases separating them. CDR3 DNA sequence: TGCGCCAGCAGCTTGTACGGGACTAGCACAGATACGCAGTATTTT. It is translated as CASSLYGTSTDTQYF.

This clonotype was observed a few times. V gene TRBV6-5 combines with J gene TRBJ2-1; TRBD1 or TRBD2 may be the D gene (5 bases each). This CDR3 contains 14 residues. Trimming took off 2 bases at V and 2 bases at J, with 7 bases between the two ends. Germline-derived CDR1 and CDR2 are MNHEY and SVGAGI. CDR3 coding DNA: TGTGCCAGCAGTTACAGGGACCCCTACAATGAGCAGTTCTTC. Translating gives CASSYRDPYNEQFF.

This clonotype has just a few counts. The DNA of the CDR3 is TGCGCCAGCAGCCAAGCTGCAGGAGCCTACGAGCAGTACTTC. Translation gives CASSQAAGAYEQYF. This chain joins TRBV4-3 and TRBJ2-7; D gene uncertain. CDR3 size: 14 residues. Germline assignment: CDR1 LGHNA and CDR2 YSLEER. V shed 1 base and J shed 2 bases, with 9 bases lying between them.

The rearrangement joins TRBV2 to TRBJ1-5; D might be TRBD1 (5 bases). With 9 bases removed from V and 0 bases from J, the gap between germline ends came to 21 bases. This CDR3 spans 17 amino acids. CDR1 is SNHLY, CDR2 FYNNEI, per germline. The DNA of the CDR3 is TGTGCCAGTACGACGGACCGGGACGCGTATAGCAATCAGCCCCAGCATTTT. Translation: CASTTDRDAYSNQPQHF.

This clonotype has a count of ten or more. The chain couples TRBV7-2 to TRBJ2-5; possible D gene TRBD1, 5 bases. Germline CDR1 reads SGHTA; CDR2 reads FQGNSA. V lost 2 bases, J lost 3 bases, and 16 bases lay in between. The CDR3 runs to 16 residues. This chain's CDR3 is CASSLNAGIIEETQYF. CDR3 bases: TGTGCCAGCAGCTTAAACGCAGGGATAATTGAAGAGACCCAGTACTTC.